This TCR beta chain was obtained from a study of blood T cell repertoires in COVID-19. Study context: The study drew acute and convalescent COVID-19 samples from the United States, Italy and Spain.

Authors' data handling: The authors estimated nucleated cell counts from reference gene primer amplification. Using immunoSEQ multiplex PCR, the repertoire was profiled, and TCRdb retains in-frame clones only, with some absent. The V and J calls and clone size were taken over from that table, and D and trimming were inferred from the DNA. The repertoire holds tens of thousands of clones, with roughly 80% as singletons. CDR3 length: 16 amino acids. V shed 0 bases and J 5 bases; nucleotides not matched to a gene: 3. Per the germline V gene, CDR1 is MGHRA and CDR2 is YSYEKL. Those who participated ranged in age from roughly 18 to 89 years and resided in under 25 US areas. Clinical history as reported by participants underpinned cohort assignment.

This chain uses TRBV4-1 with TRBJ1-6; 8 bases fit TRBD1. The material sequenced was PBMCs or T cells enriched from blood (not recorded which). The TCR originated in a woman in her forties with acute COVID-19. The CDR3 reads CASSQDQGADNSPLHF. The CDR3 coding sequence is TGCGCCAGCAGCCAAGATCAGGGGGCGGATAATTCACCCCTCCACTTT.